These 31 T cell receptor beta chains were all obtained from the same sample, sequenced in a study of OX40 agonist ivuxolimab in advanced cancers. Libraries were prepared through the immunoSEQ multiplex PCR assay. Here the immuneACCESS table is served through TCRdb, limited to in-frame sequences with V and J called. Missing clones are a known gap in these copies; in checked studies unresolved V genes cover under half, and the rest lacks a known reason. The sample yields 90,000 to 100,000 clones; 85% to 90% were counted once. The top ten clonotypes cover less than 1% of the sample. Source: CD4+ or CD8+ T cells sorted from blood, taken in a trial of the OX40 agonist ivuxolimab. These receptors all come from an adult with an advanced solid tumor such as melanoma, head and neck, liver or kidney cancer.

The J gene is TRBJ2-1, the V gene TRBV2, with TRBD2 matching 10 bases. Germline V CDR1 and CDR2: SNHLY, FYNNEI. The ends lost 6 bases at V and 4 bases at J; junction bases unmatched: 3. The CDR3 covers 14 residues. The CDR3 reads CASRGLAEYNEQFF. The CDR3 region has the DNA TGTGCCAGCAGAGGACTAGCGGAATACAATGAGCAGTTCTTC.

The chain carries TRBV6-5 and TRBJ2-5; D tentatively reads TRBD1 or TRBD2 (5 bases each). The ends were cut back, 7 bases at V and 4 bases at J, with 13 bases in the middle. CDR3 length: 13 amino acids. Germline values: CDR1 MNHEY, CDR2 SVGAGI. The CDR3 loop reads CASTLPGTETQYF. CDR3 nucleotide sequence: TGTGCCAGCACCTTACCGGGGACAGAGACCCAGTACTTC.

The rearrangement uses TRBV15 and TRBJ1-1, with D hard to call. Trimming left V 4 bases short and J 0 bases short, with 3 bases between. The CDR3 contains 12 residues. In germline, CDR1 is LNHNV, CDR2 YYDKDF (reference sequence). The CDR3 loop is CATSNLNTEAFF. In DNA form, the CDR3 reads TGTGCCACCAGCAACCTGAACACTGAAGCTTTCTTT.

The chain uses TRBV2 and TRBJ2-5, with TRBD2 matching 7 bases. The CDR3 runs 17 residues. Germline trimming cut 1 base from V and 0 bases from J; bases unmatched to any gene: 8. Looked up from germline, CDR1 is SNHLY and CDR2 is FYNNEI. CDR3 sequence (DNA): TGTGCCAGCAGTGAAGGTGGTTGGCTAGCGGACCAAGAGACCCAGTACTTC. It codes for CASSEGGWLADQETQYF.

J is TRBJ2-3 and V is TRBV10-3, with 10 bases lining up with TRBD2. The CDR3 runs 15 residues. V dropped 4 bases and J dropped 3; count of bases not matched to a gene: 4. CDR1 is ENHRY and CDR2 is SYGVKD in the germline V gene. This chain's CDR3 is CAISVAGGGTDTQYF. CDR3 bases: TGTGCCATCAGTGTAGCGGGGGGAGGGACAGATACGCAGTATTTT.

The gene calls are TRBV2 and TRBJ1-6; 7 bases align to TRBD1. Germline V gives CDR1 SNHLY, CDR2 FYNNEI. Trimming cost V 6 bases and J 9 bases; bases outside gene matches: 8. The CDR3 loop spans 14 amino acids. In DNA, the CDR3 is TGTGCCAGCAGCGTGACAGGGAAGGGTTCACCCCTCCACTTT. Its protein is CASSVTGKGSPLHF.

This clone was counted once. The chain links TRBV4-3 to TRBJ2-1, with no clear D. CDR3 length equals 15 residues. The V and J ends lost 0 bases and 9 bases respectively, with 15 bases between them. The germline V gene has CDR1 LGHNA and CDR2 YSLEER. The CDR3 spells CASSQETLTASEQFF. The CDR3, as DNA: TGCGCCAGCAGCCAAGAAACTCTGACTGCCTCTGAGCAGTTCTTC.

The chain has TRBV9 and TRBJ2-2, with a possible D match to TRBD2 (6 bases). The germline V gene has CDR1 SGDLS and CDR2 YYNGEE. The CDR3 extends over 16 amino acids. Trimming shortened V by 1 base and J by 4 bases, and 14 bases separated the two germline ends. CDR3 sequence: CASSVRDSGITGELFF. The DNA for the CDR3 is TGTGCCAGCAGCGTAAGGGATAGCGGTATCACCGGGGAGCTGTTTTTT.

In nucleotides, the CDR3 is TGTGCCAGTACGGAGGGGACTGGGGCCAACGTCCTGACTTTC. Its protein is CASTEGTGANVLTF. The rearrangement links TRBV19 to TRBJ2-6; the D gene is possibly TRBD2 (6 bases). CDR1 is LNHDA, CDR2 SQIVND, per germline (reference sequence). This CDR3 has 14 residues. The V and J ends lost 7 bases and 2 bases respectively, with 9 bases between them.

This chain connects TRBV18 to TRBJ2-2; no definite D call. Trimming shortened V by 2 bases and J by 6 bases, and 13 bases separated the two germline ends. The CDR3 contains 15 residues. CDR1 and CDR2 (germline): KGHSH, LQKENI. CDR3 protein: CASSPFDSSAGELFF. The CDR3 nucleotides read TGTGCCAGCTCACCATTCGACTCCTCAGCCGGGGAGCTGTTTTTT.

The chain has TRBV15 and TRBJ1-2; a possible D gene is TRBD1 (6 bases). CDR1 is LNHNV, CDR2 YYDKDF, per germline (reference sequence). Trimming took 2 bases from V and 7 from J, leaving 8 bases between them. CDR3 length: 12 amino acids. In DNA form, the CDR3 reads TGTGCCACCAGCAGATTACAGGGTGGCTACACCTTC. It encodes CATSRLQGGYTF. Using reference TRBV15 and TRBJ1-2 for the parts outside the CDR3, the full variable domain is DAMVIQNPRYQVTQFGKPVTLSCSQTLNHNVMYWYQQKSSQAPKLLFHYYDKDFNNEADTPDNFQSRRPNTSFCFLDIRSPGLGDTAMYLCATSRLQGGYTFGSGTRLTVV.

This chain uses TRBV30 with TRBJ1-4; 7 bases agree with TRBD1. Germline CDR1 is GTSNPN and CDR2 is SVGIG (reference sequence). This CDR3 is built from 18 residues. V lost 0 bases to trimming and J lost 7 bases; unmatched junction nucleotides: 17. The CDR3 DNA is TGTGCCTGGAGTGTACCGGCCAGGGGGTCCGGTCAGGCTGAAAAACTGTTTTTT. This sequence encodes CAWSVPARGSGQAEKLFF.

The chain joins TRBV11-3 to TRBJ2-2; 9 positions match TRBD2. The CDR3 length is 13 residues. The V gene end was trimmed by 6 bases and the J gene end by 7 bases; junction bases not matched to a gene: 3. Looked up from germline, CDR1 is SGHNT and CDR2 is YENEEA. The CDR3 is CASRVAGVGELFF. The CDR3 DNA follows: TGTGCCAGCAGGGTAGCGGGGGTCGGGGAGCTGTTTTTT.

The chain combines TRBV7-2 with TRBJ1-5; D gene ambiguous. Germline CDR1 reads SGHTA; CDR2 reads FQGNSA. The CDR3 runs to 14 residues. V lost 3 bases and J lost 2, with 8 bases in between. For the CDR3, the DNA is TGTGCCAGCAGCTTCCACGAGGGCAATCAGCCCCAGCATTTT. The encoded protein is CASSFHEGNQPQHF.

This clone was seen only once. The rearrangement uses TRBV7-2 and TRBJ1-2; D is unresolved. V lost 6 bases to trimming and J lost 4 bases, with 12 bases between them. The CDR3 spans 13 residues. Germline V CDR1 and CDR2: SGHTA, FQGNSA. The CDR3 region is CASSRGPAYGYTF. For the CDR3, the DNA is TGTGCCAGCAGTCGAGGCCCAGCCTATGGCTACACCTTC.

This clone was recorded a few times. This chain uses TRBV9 with TRBJ2-7; no reliable D call. CDR1 is SGDLS, CDR2 YYNGEE, per germline. V was clipped by 1 base and J by 2 bases, with 13 bases between them. The CDR3 covers 15 residues. CDR3 region: CASSVYAQATYEQYF. The CDR3 DNA reads TGTGCCAGCAGCGTATATGCTCAAGCAACCTACGAGCAGTACTTC. Drawing the rest from reference TRBV9 and TRBJ2-7, the complete variable domain is DSGVTQTPKHLITATGQRVTLRCSPRSGDLSVYWYQQSLDQGLQFLIQYYNGEERAKGNILERFSAQQFPDLHSELNLSSLELGDSALYFCASSVYAQATYEQYFGPGTRLTVT.

This chain joins TRBV7-2 and TRBJ2-2; D remains ambiguous. V was trimmed by 2 bases and J by 5 bases, leaving 15 bases between them. The germline V gene encodes CDR1 SGHTA and CDR2 FQGNSA. This CDR3 contains 16 residues. CDR3 bases: TGTGCCAGCAGCTTACACGCGCTAGGATTGACCGGGGAGCTGTTTTTT. Amino acids: CASSLHALGLTGELFF.

The rearrangement uses TRBV2 and TRBJ1-2, with D unresolved. V was trimmed by 7 bases and J by 0 bases, leaving 12 bases between them. The V gene's germline CDR1 is SNHLY and CDR2 FYNNEI. This CDR3 spans 14 amino acids. CDR3 nucleotide sequence: TGTGCCAGCAACACAGCTGGAGCTAACTATGGCTACACCTTC. Amino acid sequence: CASNTAGANYGYTF.

The J gene is TRBJ1-4, the V gene TRBV30, with TRBD1 as a possible D gene (6 bases). The V end lost 8 bases, the J end lost 5 bases, and 15 bases lay between the germline ends. From germline, CDR1 is GTSNPN and CDR2 SVGIG (reference sequence). This CDR3 is built from 13 residues. The chain's CDR3 is CARTGTANEKLFF. CDR3 bases: TGTGCCCGCACAGGGACGGCGAATGAAAAACTGTTTTTT.

The V call is TRBV18, the J call TRBJ2-3, with 8 nucleotides matching TRBD1. Germline V CDR1 and CDR2: KGHSH, LQKENI. V lost 2 bases to trimming and J lost 7 bases; unmatched junction nucleotides: 8. This CDR3 is 15 amino acids long. DNA of the CDR3: TGTGCCAGCTCACCAATAGGACAGGGTGGAAATACGCAGTATTTT. Translating it yields CASSPIGQGGNTQYF.

This chain uses TRBV28 with TRBJ1-4; 7 positions agree with TRBD1. CDR3 size: 14 residues. With V trimmed by 4 bases and J by 3 bases, 2 bases remained unmatched. Germline CDR1 is MDHEN and CDR2 is SYDVKM. The CDR3 sequence: CASSSGGANEKLFF. CDR3 nucleotide sequence: TGTGCCAGCAGTTCAGGGGGGGCTAATGAAAAACTGTTTTTT.

This CDR3 is CAWSGQDYSNQPQHF. CDR3 nucleotide sequence: TGTGCCTGGAGTGGGCAAGATTATAGCAATCAGCCCCAGCATTTT. The genes are TRBV30 and TRBJ1-5; D unclear. V lost 1 base and J lost 0, with 10 bases in between. In germline, CDR1 is GTSNPN, CDR2 SVGIG (reference sequence). This CDR3 contains 15 residues.

V gene TRBV6-4 combines with J gene TRBJ1-1, with 9 bases fitting TRBD1. This CDR3 has 15 residues. Germline V gene lookup returns CDR1 MRHNA and CDR2 SNTAGT. V gave up 5 bases and J gave up 4 bases; unmatched junction bases: 8. In nucleotides, the CDR3 is TGTGCCAGCAGTCCGACAGGGGGGGCCTTCACTGAAGCTTTCTTT. It codes for CASSPTGGAFTEAFF.

In its sample, this clone was seen once. The chain carries TRBV7-2 and TRBJ2-3; 10 nucleotides match TRBD2. The CDR3 is 17 amino acids. V gave up 6 bases and J gave up 0 bases; unmatched junction bases: 9. CDR1 and CDR2 (germline): SGHTA, FQGNSA. The CDR3 reads CASSQNGLAESTDTQYF. The CDR3 bases are TGTGCCAGCAGTCAAAACGGACTAGCGGAGAGCACAGATACGCAGTATTTT.

The chain's CDR3 is CASSPGASGVYEQYF. In DNA, the CDR3 is TGTGCCAGCTCACCAGGGGCTAGCGGGGTGTACGAGCAGTACTTC. The chain is built from TRBV18 and TRBJ2-7; 9 bases agree with TRBD2. Germline trimming cut 2 bases from V and 4 bases from J; bases unmatched to any gene: 6. Germline V gives CDR1 KGHSH, CDR2 LQKENI. This CDR3 is 15 amino acids long.

The chain has TRBV9 and TRBJ2-7; D gene unclear. Germline V gene sequence: CDR1 SGDLS, CDR2 YYNGEE. The CDR3 is made up of 14 amino acids. The V and J ends lost 3 bases and 0 bases respectively, with 10 bases between them. CDR3 sequence: CASSATSSSYEQYF. The CDR3 DNA reads TGTGCCAGCAGCGCGACCTCGAGCTCCTACGAGCAGTACTTC.

This clone is a singleton in its sample. V and J are TRBV5-8 and TRBJ1-2, with a tentative D call TRBD1 (6 bases). Trimming took off 4 bases at V and 2 bases at J, with 12 bases between the two ends. Germline V gene lookup returns CDR1 SGHTS and CDR2 YDEGEE. CDR3 length equals 14 residues. Here the CDR3 reads CASSAGGQNYGYTF. CDR3 coding DNA: TGTGCCAGCAGCGCGGGAGGACAGAACTATGGCTACACCTTC. The full variable domain, in which reference TRBV5-8 and TRBJ1-2 provide the parts outside the CDR3, is EAGVTQSPTHLIKTRGQQATLRCSPISGHTSVYWYQQALGLGLQFLLWYDEGEERNRGNFPPRFSGRQFPNYSSELNVNALELEDSALYLCASSAGGQNYGYTFGSGTRLTVV.

The CDR3 here is CASSELAMNTEAFF. CDR3 DNA sequence: TGTGCCAGCAGTGAACTGGCGATGAACACTGAAGCTTTCTTT. The V gene is TRBV2, the J gene TRBJ1-1; D not resolved. Germline CDR1 reads SNHLY; CDR2 reads FYNNEI. Trimming pared 2 bases from V and 0 bases from J, leaving 7 bases between. The CDR3 covers 14 residues.

This chain connects TRBV28 to TRBJ2-4; perhaps TRBD1 as D (6 bases). Between the trimmed V and J ends, which lost 3 bases and 0 bases, there was a span of 9 bases. Germline V lookup: CDR1 MDHEN, CDR2 SYDVKM. The CDR3 is 15 amino acids. The CDR3 here is CASSFQGLAKNIQYF. Here the CDR3 DNA reads TGTGCCAGCAGTTTTCAGGGGCTAGCCAAAAACATTCAGTACTTC.

CDR3 residues: CASSLKPPGQGNEKLFF. CDR3 bases: TGTGCCAGCAGCTTGAAGCCACCGGGACAGGGGAATGAAAAACTGTTTTTT. V usage is TRBV7-9 and J usage is TRBJ1-4; TRBD1 agrees at 10 bases. V dropped 3 bases and J dropped 5; count of bases not matched to a gene: 9. Germline loops: CDR1 SEHNR, CDR2 FQNEAQ (reference sequence). The CDR3 is 17 residues long.

As for this clone: The same CDR3 arises from other DNA sequences in this sample as well. CDR3 in amino acids: CASSLGGLNTEAFF. The CDR3 DNA sequence: TGTGCCAGCAGCTTAGGTGGCCTAAACACTGAAGCTTTCTTT. The chain joins TRBV7-9 to TRBJ1-1, with D hard to call. Trimming cost V 1 base and J 2 bases, with 8 bases left between them. Germline V CDR1 and CDR2: SEHNR, FQNEAQ (reference sequence). This CDR3 has 14 residues.